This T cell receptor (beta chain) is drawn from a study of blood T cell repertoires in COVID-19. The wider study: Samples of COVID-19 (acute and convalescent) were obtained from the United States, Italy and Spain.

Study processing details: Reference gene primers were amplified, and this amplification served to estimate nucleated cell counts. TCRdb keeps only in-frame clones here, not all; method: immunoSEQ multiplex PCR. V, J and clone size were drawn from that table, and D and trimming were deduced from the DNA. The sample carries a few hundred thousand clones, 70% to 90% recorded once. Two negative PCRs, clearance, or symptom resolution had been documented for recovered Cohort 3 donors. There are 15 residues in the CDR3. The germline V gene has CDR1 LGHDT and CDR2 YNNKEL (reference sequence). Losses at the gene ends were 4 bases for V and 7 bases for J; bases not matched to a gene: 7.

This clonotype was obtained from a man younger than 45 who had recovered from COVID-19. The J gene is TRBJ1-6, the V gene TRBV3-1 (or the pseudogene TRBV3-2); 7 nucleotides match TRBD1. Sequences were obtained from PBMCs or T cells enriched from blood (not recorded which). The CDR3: CASSPGTARNSPLHF. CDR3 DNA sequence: TGTGCCAGCAGCCCGGGGACAGCCCGAAATTCACCCCTCCACTTT.